Reported below is one T cell receptor (beta chain). Per germline, CDR1 LNHDA and CDR2 SQIVND (reference sequence). This CDR3 contains 14 residues. V gave up 4 bases and J gave up 4 bases; unmatched junction bases: 5. The data derive from a study of blood T cell repertoires in COVID-19. Background on the study: PBMCs, B-cell-depleted T cells, or T cells were the source of the cDNA or gDNA that made up the material.

Patients at the Seattle site were enrolled during active infection and followed longitudinally. The assay was immunoSEQ multiplex PCR, and TCRdb's table has in-frame clones only and misses some. This sample has about 220,000 clones; around 86% occur once, and the top ten carry 5.2%. The sample consisted of peripheral blood. The TCR originated in a woman in her 70s with COVID-19, enrolled during active disease. This chain uses TRBV19 with TRBJ2-7, with 9 bases matching TRBD2. This CDR3 is CASSRTSENYEQYF. DNA for the CDR3: TGTGCCAGTAGTAGGACTAGCGAAAATTACGAGCAGTACTTC. The complete variable domain, with remaining parts taken from reference TRBV19 and TRBJ2-7, reads DGGITQSPKYLFRKEGQNVTLSCEQNLNHDAMYWYRQDPGQGLRLIYYSQIVNDFQKGDIAEGYSVSREKKESFPLTVTSAQKNPTAFYLCASSRTSENYEQYFGPGTRLTVT.